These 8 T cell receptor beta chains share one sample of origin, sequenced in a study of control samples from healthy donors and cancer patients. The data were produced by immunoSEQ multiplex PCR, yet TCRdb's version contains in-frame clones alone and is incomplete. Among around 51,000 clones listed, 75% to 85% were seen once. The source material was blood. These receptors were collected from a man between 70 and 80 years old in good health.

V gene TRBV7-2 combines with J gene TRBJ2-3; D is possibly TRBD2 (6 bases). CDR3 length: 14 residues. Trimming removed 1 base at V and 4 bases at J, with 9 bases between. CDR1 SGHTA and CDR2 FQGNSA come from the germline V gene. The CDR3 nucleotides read TGTGCCAGCAGCTTAGTCGGGGGTCCAGATACGCAGTATTTT. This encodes CASSLVGGPDTQYF. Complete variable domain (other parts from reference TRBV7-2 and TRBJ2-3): GAGVSQSPSNKVTEKGKDVELRCDPISGHTALYWYRQSLGQGLEFLIYFQGNSAPDKSGLPSDRFSAERTGGSVSTLTIQRTQQEDSAVYLCASSLVGGPDTQYFGPGTRLTVL.

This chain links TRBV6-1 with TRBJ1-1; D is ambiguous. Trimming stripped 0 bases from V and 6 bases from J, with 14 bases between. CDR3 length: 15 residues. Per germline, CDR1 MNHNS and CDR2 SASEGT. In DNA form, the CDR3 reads TGTGCCAGCAGTGAAGCGAGCAGGCTTGGCGCTGAAGCTTTCTTT. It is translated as CASSEASRLGAEAFF.

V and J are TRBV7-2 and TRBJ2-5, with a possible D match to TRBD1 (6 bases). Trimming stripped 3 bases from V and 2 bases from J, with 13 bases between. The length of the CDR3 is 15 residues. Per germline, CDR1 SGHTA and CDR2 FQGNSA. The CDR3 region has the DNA TGTGCCAGCAGCTTTCCCTTAGGACAGCAAGAGACCCAGTACTTC. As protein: CASSFPLGQQETQYF.

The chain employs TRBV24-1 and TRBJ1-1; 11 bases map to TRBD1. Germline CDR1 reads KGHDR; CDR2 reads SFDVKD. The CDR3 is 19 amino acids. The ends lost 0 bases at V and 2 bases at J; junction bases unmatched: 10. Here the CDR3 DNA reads TGTGCCACCAGTGATTTGAGGACAGGGGGCCCGGGGTTAAACACTGAAGCTTTCTTT. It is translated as CATSDLRTGGPGLNTEAFF.

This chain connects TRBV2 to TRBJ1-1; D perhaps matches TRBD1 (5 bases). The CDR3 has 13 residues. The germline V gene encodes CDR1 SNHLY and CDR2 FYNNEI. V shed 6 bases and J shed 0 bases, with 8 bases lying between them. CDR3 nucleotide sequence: TGTGCCAGCAGAATACAGGTGAACACTGAAGCTTTCTTT. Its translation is CASRIQVNTEAFF.

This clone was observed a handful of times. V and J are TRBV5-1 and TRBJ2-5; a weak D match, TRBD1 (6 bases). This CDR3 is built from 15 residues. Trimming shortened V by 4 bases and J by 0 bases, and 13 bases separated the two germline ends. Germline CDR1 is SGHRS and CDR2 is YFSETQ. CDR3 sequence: CASSPIQGHQETQYF. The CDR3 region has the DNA TGCGCCAGCAGCCCAATACAGGGTCACCAAGAGACCCAGTACTTC.

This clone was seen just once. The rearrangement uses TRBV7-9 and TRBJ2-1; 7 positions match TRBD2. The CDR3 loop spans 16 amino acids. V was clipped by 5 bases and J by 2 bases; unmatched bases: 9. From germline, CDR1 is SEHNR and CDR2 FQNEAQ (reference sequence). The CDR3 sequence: CASSQVGEGAYNEQFF. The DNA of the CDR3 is TGTGCCAGCAGCCAGGTCGGGGAGGGAGCCTACAATGAGCAGTTCTTC.

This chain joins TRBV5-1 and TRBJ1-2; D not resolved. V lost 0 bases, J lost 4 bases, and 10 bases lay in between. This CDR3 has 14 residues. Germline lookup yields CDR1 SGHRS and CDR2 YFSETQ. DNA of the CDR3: TGCGCCAGCAGCTTGGAAACGATGTTCTATGGCTACACCTTC. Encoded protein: CASSLETMFYGYTF.